Listed here are 9 T cell receptor beta chains from one sample, sequenced in a study of Graves' ophthalmopathy and Graves' hyperthyroidism. RNA transcripts provided the template for amplifying TCR beta CDR3 regions. Investigators did first-round RT-PCR with HTBI primers, then second-round multiplex PCR. TCRdb passed the multiplex PCR reads through MiXCR, listing each CDR3 protein once. This repertoire shows fewer than 600,000 distinct CDR3 sequences, 13% to 15% found once; its top ten account for approximately 9.8%. The sequenced sample was blood. The receptors come from a woman under 40 with Graves' ophthalmopathy.

This clonotype was detected many times. The gene calls are TRBV19 and TRBJ1-5; 7 nucleotides match TRBD1. V was clipped by 5 bases and J by 4 bases; unmatched bases: 14. The CDR3 is 17 residues long. Germline V gives CDR1 LNHDA, CDR2 SQIVND (reference sequence). CDR3 bases: TGTGCCAGTAGTCCCTCAGGGGGATCTTTGGGGAATCAGCCCCAGCATTTT. This encodes CASSPSGGSLGNQPQHF. Combining the CDR3 with reference TRBV19 and TRBJ1-5 gives the whole variable domain DGGITQSPKYLFRKEGQNVTLSCEQNLNHDAMYWYRQDPGQGLRLIYYSQIVNDFQKGDIAEGYSVSREKKESFPLTVTSAQKNPTAFYLCASSPSGGSLGNQPQHFGDGTRLSIL.

In this sample, this clonotype turned up many times. The rearrangement links TRBV12-3 or TRBV12-4 to TRBJ2-7; 10 bases agree with TRBD1. Germline trimming cut 5 bases from V and 9 bases from J; bases unmatched to any gene: 7. The length of the CDR3 is 13 residues. In nucleotides, the CDR3 is TGTGCCAGCAGTCCCGGGACAGGGGCCGGGCAGTACTTC. The encoded protein is CASSPGTGAGQYF.

Many counts were recorded for this clonotype. This chain joins TRBV20-1 and TRBJ2-7; the match to TRBD2 covers 10 bases. There are 16 residues in the CDR3. Germline V lookup: CDR1 DFQATT, CDR2 SNEGSKA (reference sequence). V dropped 3 bases and J dropped 4; count of bases not matched to a gene: 12. The CDR3 region is CSARGVSGLAVYEQYF. The CDR3 nucleotides are TGCAGTGCTAGGGGCGTCTCCGGACTAGCGGTATACGAGCAGTACTTC.

Many counts were recorded for this clonotype. The chain links TRBV5-1 to TRBJ2-7; D perhaps matches TRBD1 (5 bases). This CDR3 comprises 14 residues. V gave up 1 base and J gave up 3 bases, with 11 bases separating them. CDR1 SGHRS and CDR2 YFSETQ come from the germline V gene. CDR3: CASSLSPDNYEQYF. CDR3 sequence (DNA): TGCGCCAGCAGCTTGAGCCCGGACAACTACGAGCAGTACTTC.

This clonotype has at least ten counts. The rearrangement joins TRBV12-3 or TRBV12-4 to TRBJ1-1; 9 positions agree with TRBD1. V dropped 10 bases and J dropped 4; count of bases not matched to a gene: 7. The CDR3 extends over 13 amino acids. The CDR3 DNA is TGTGCCACCCGAACAGGGGGCGGCACTGAAGCTTTCTTT. Translating gives CATRTGGGTEAFF.

This clonotype has at least ten counts. This chain joins TRBV7-8 and TRBJ1-1, with 8 bases fitting TRBD1. The CDR3 is made up of 17 amino acids. Trimming took 1 base from V and 1 from J; bases not matched to a gene: 8. The germline V gene has CDR1 SGHVS and CDR2 FQNEAQ. CDR3 nucleotides: TGTGCCAGCAGCTTAGTCCCCTCCGGGACAGGGAACACTGAAGCTTTCTTT. The encoded protein is CASSLVPSGTGNTEAFF.

This rearrangement joins TRBV6-5 to TRBJ2-2; maybe TRBD2 (6 bases). CDR3 length: 15 amino acids. Germline loops: CDR1 MNHEY, CDR2 SVGAGI. The germline V and J ends were trimmed by 4 bases and 2 bases, with 11 bases remaining between them. The CDR3 nucleotides read TGTGCCAGCAGTTCCAGGGCGGGAAACACCGGGGAGCTGTTTTTT. Amino acids: CASSSRAGNTGELFF.

This clonotype was found many times. The chain has TRBV7-8 and TRBJ2-5; TRBD2 matches 8 bases. The CDR3 contains 15 residues. Germline trimming cut 5 bases from V and 4 bases from J; bases unmatched to any gene: 9. CDR1 is SGHVS and CDR2 is FQNEAQ in the germline V gene. The CDR3 here is CASSPAGTRRETQYF. The CDR3 region has the DNA TGTGCCAGCAGCCCGGCCGGGACTAGGAGAGAGACCCAGTACTTC.

In its sample, this clonotype was seen many times. J is TRBJ2-7 and V is TRBV7-2; D unresolved. V was clipped by 5 bases and J by 5 bases, with 19 bases between them. Germline values: CDR1 SGHTA, CDR2 FQGNSA. The CDR3 sequence is 15 residues long. The CDR3 region has the DNA TGTGCCAGCAGCACCTTGACACCTCCGCGCCACGAGCAGTACTTC. This encodes CASSTLTPPRHEQYF.